What follows is one T cell receptor beta chain and its context. Antigen unknown. Germline-derived CDR1 and CDR2 are SQVTM and ANQGSEA. The CDR3 is 13 amino acids. V shed 6 bases, J shed 7 bases, and the junction held 6 bases outside the gene matches. The data were obtained in a study of blood T cells in healthy people across ages. Sample-barcoded 5' priming and a J-beta primer mix drove a second PCR of about 6 to 12 cycles. A single record per CDR3 protein comes from TCRdb applying MiXCR to the 5' RACE reads. The sample includes about 800,000 distinct CDR3 sequences, 25% of them seen just once. The study's findings and limits: The percentage of naive T cells correlated strongly with TCR beta diversity.

Donors gave around 10 milliliters of peripheral blood apiece. These data are also associated with another study on T cells of mothers and their children. That work adds: Slightly, though not significantly, more overlap was seen in related than in unrelated mother-child pairs.

This clonotype was obtained from a boy younger than 18 in good health. This chain links TRBV29-1 with TRBJ1-4; 9 bases line up with TRBD1. The sample consisted of blood. The CDR3 region is CSVGTGGTEKLFF. In DNA, the CDR3 is TGCAGCGTCGGAACAGGGGGCACTGAAAAACTGTTTTTT.